This T cell receptor (beta chain) is from a study of regulatory and conventional T cells in RAG deficiency. Conventional CD4+ T cells were sorted from blood as CD25-low CD127-high cells. The V gene's germline CDR1 is SGDLS and CDR2 YYNGEE. The CDR3 is 14 residues long. V lost 0 bases to trimming and J lost 4 bases, with 8 bases between them. The assay was immunoSEQ multiplex PCR, and TCRdb's table has in-frame clones only and misses some. The sample lists roughly 34,000 clones; about 75% were seen once. The data were also submitted as part of a second study, on regulatory T cells. From that second work: Amplification used 52 TRBV primers and 13 TRBJ primers. In patients, unique TRB V-J pairs were restricted and V/J usage skewed, especially in Tregs.

The receptor comes from a human donor in good health. The sample taken for sequencing was CD4+ effector T cells sorted from blood. This sequence joins TRBV9 and TRBJ1-3; D is unresolved. The CDR3 bases are TGTGCCAGCAGCGTAGACTCCGACGGAAACACCATATATTTT. As protein: CASSVDSDGNTIYF. The full variable domain, with the rest looked up from reference TRBV9 and TRBJ1-3, is DSGVTQTPKHLITATGQRVTLRCSPRSGDLSVYWYQQSLDQGLQFLIQYYNGEERAKGNILERFSAQQFPDLHSELNLSSLELGDSALYFCASSVDSDGNTIYFGEGSWLTVV.